Shown below are 27 T cell receptor beta chains from a single sample sequenced in a study of graft-versus-host responses after intestinal transplantation. Using immunoSEQ multiplex PCR, the repertoire was profiled, and TCRdb retains in-frame clones only, with some absent. Here the sample spans about 94,000 clones, about 91% being singletons. Their recognized antigens are unknown. This material consisted of unstimulated CD8+ T cells sorted from spleen or lymph node cells, taken before intestinal transplant. The receptors originated from a human donor who received an intestinal transplant.

Concerning this clone itself: The same CDR3 is also encoded by other DNA sequences in this sample. This rearrangement joins TRBV30 to TRBJ2-5; TRBD2 matches 8 bases. CDR1 is GTSNPN, CDR2 SVGIG, per germline (reference sequence). The CDR3 has 14 amino acids. V lost 0 bases to trimming and J lost 3 bases; unmatched junction nucleotides: 3. The CDR3 spells CAWSVGAGEETQYF. DNA for the CDR3: TGTGCCTGGAGTGTAGGAGCGGGAGAAGAGACCCAGTACTTC.

V gene TRBV7-2 combines with J gene TRBJ1-1; tentatively, D is TRBD1 (5 bases). Looked up from germline, CDR1 is SGHTA and CDR2 is FQGNSA. V dropped 5 bases and J dropped 2 bases, with 15 bases sitting between them. This CDR3 spans 15 amino acids. CDR3 DNA: TGTGCCAGCAGCCCAACTGGGGCGGATAACACTGAAGCTTTCTTT. Amino acid sequence: CASSPTGADNTEAFF.

CDR3 sequence (DNA): TGTGCCTCCACTAGCGGGAGAACAGATACGCAGTATTTT. Encoded protein: CASTSGRTDTQYF. The chain uses TRBV30 and TRBJ2-3; 11 positions agree with TRBD2. The ends lost 7 bases at V and 3 bases at J; junction bases unmatched: 3. Germline V gene sequence: CDR1 GTSNPN, CDR2 SVGIG (reference sequence). CDR3 length: 13 residues.

The chain uses TRBV6-6 and TRBJ2-1; 9 nucleotides match TRBD1. The CDR3 sequence is 15 residues long. Germline trimming cut 8 bases from V and 4 bases from J; bases unmatched to any gene: 9. Germline values: CDR1 MNHNY, CDR2 SVGAGI (reference sequence). The CDR3 protein is CASVWGQGDYNEQFF. The CDR3 nucleotides read TGTGCCAGCGTTTGGGGACAGGGAGATTACAATGAGCAGTTCTTC.

The CDR3 sequence is CASSQVGSSSYEQYF. CDR3 nucleotides: TGCGCCAGCAGCCAAGTGGGGAGTAGCTCCTACGAGCAGTACTTC. The gene calls are TRBV4-1 and TRBJ2-7; possible D gene TRBD2, 5 bases. This CDR3 comprises 15 residues. V lost 1 base to trimming and J lost 0 bases, with 10 bases between them. Germline V CDR1 and CDR2: MGHRA, YSYEKL.

In its sample, this clone was seen once. The V and J genes are TRBV5-1 and TRBJ2-1, with TRBD1 matching 10 bases. The CDR3 is made up of 15 amino acids. V dropped 3 bases and J dropped 2; count of bases not matched to a gene: 2. Per the germline V gene, CDR1 is SGHRS and CDR2 is YFSETQ. CDR3 coding DNA: TGCGCCAGCAGCTCCGGACAGGGGGCCTACAATGAGCAGTTCTTC. Protein product: CASSSGQGAYNEQFF.

The rearrangement uses TRBV7-7 and TRBJ2-1; D not resolved. The length of the CDR3 is 15 residues. V was shortened by 5 bases and J by 0 bases, with 11 bases between the two germline ends. Germline loops: CDR1 SSHAT, CDR2 FNYEAQ (reference sequence). Here the CDR3 reads CASSVLESSYNEQFF. In DNA, the CDR3 is TGTGCCAGCAGCGTTTTAGAGAGCTCCTACAATGAGCAGTTCTTC.

This chain joins TRBV29-1 and TRBJ1-1, with 11 bases lining up with TRBD1. The V gene's germline CDR1 is SQVTM and CDR2 ANQGSEA. The CDR3 spans 14 residues. V was pared by 6 bases and J by 1 base, with 4 bases of the junction left unmatched. The CDR3 region is CSVGTGGPNTEAFF. The CDR3 bases are TGCAGCGTAGGGACAGGGGGGCCGAACACTGAAGCTTTCTTT.

The chain joins TRBV5-1 to TRBJ2-3; maybe TRBD2 (6 bases). CDR3 length: 14 residues. V was clipped by 2 bases and J by 6 bases, with 13 bases between them. The germline V gene encodes CDR1 SGHRS and CDR2 YFSETQ. CDR3 protein: CASSLGLARDTQYF. The DNA of the CDR3 is TGCGCCAGCAGCTTAGGTCTAGCGCGGGATACGCAGTATTTT.

The rearrangement links TRBV9 to TRBJ2-3, with 11 bases that match TRBD2. The V gene end was trimmed by 2 bases and the J gene end by 4 bases; junction bases not matched to a gene: 6. Germline values: CDR1 SGDLS, CDR2 YYNGEE. The CDR3 has 16 amino acids. The CDR3 nucleotides are TGTGCCAGCAGCGTTAGCGGGGGGGCGATCGCAGATACGCAGTATTTT. This sequence encodes CASSVSGGAIADTQYF. Full variable domain (rest looked up from reference TRBV9 and TRBJ2-3): DSGVTQTPKHLITATGQRVTLRCSPRSGDLSVYWYQQSLDQGLQFLIQYYNGEERAKGNILERFSAQQFPDLHSELNLSSLELGDSALYFCASSVSGGAIADTQYFGPGTRLTVL.

V is TRBV5-8 and J is TRBJ2-2; D call uncertain. V shed 4 bases and J shed 5 bases, with 12 bases lying between them. Per the germline V gene, CDR1 is SGHTS and CDR2 is YDEGEE. The CDR3 contains 14 residues. The CDR3 DNA reads as TGTGCCAGCAGCCCCCACCGAGTTACCGGGGAGCTGTTTTTT. Encoded protein: CASSPHRVTGELFF. Full variable domain (missing parts from reference TRBV5-8 and TRBJ2-2): EAGVTQSPTHLIKTRGQQATLRCSPISGHTSVYWYQQALGLGLQFLLWYDEGEERNRGNFPPRFSGRQFPNYSSELNVNALELEDSALYLCASSPHRVTGELFFGEGSRLTVL.

This clone was counted a few times. V gene TRBV19 combines with J gene TRBJ1-2; D is possibly TRBD1 (6 bases). Germline CDR1 reads LNHDA; CDR2 reads SQIVND (reference sequence). The CDR3 spans 13 residues. Trimming shortened V by 7 bases and J by 6 bases, and 15 bases separated the two germline ends. For the CDR3, the DNA is TGTGCCAGTACCGGTGGACCAGGGGATGGCTACACCTTC. Its translation: CASTGGPGDGYTF.

This chain joins TRBV18 and TRBJ2-1; TRBD1 aligns across 8 bases. The germline V gene encodes CDR1 KGHSH and CDR2 LQKENI. The CDR3 sequence is 14 residues long. The J segment lost 7 bases and the V segment lost 4 bases, leaving 6 bases of the junction unmatched. The CDR3 loop reads CASSHGQGRNEQFF. DNA for the CDR3: TGTGCCAGCTCACACGGACAGGGAAGGAATGAGCAGTTCTTC.

V gene TRBV5-8 combines with J gene TRBJ2-7; tentative D call: TRBD2 (6 bases). Germline-derived CDR1 and CDR2 are SGHTS and YDEGEE. The CDR3 is 15 amino acids. V was cut by 1 base and J by 0 bases, with 11 bases left in between. The CDR3 DNA reads TGTGCCAGCAGCTTGCGGGGGTATCTCTCCTACGAGCAGTACTTC. Translating it yields CASSLRGYLSYEQYF.

This clone was seen once. In DNA, the CDR3 is TGTGCCAGCAGCTTAGGGACAGGCTATGGCTACACCTTC. This translates into CASSLGTGYGYTF. V usage is TRBV11-2 and J usage is TRBJ1-2; 7 bases are a match to TRBD1. CDR3 length equals 13 residues. V was pared by 1 base and J by 4 bases, with 0 bases of the junction left unmatched. Germline lookup yields CDR1 SGHAT and CDR2 FQNNGV.

V gene TRBV25-1 combines with J gene TRBJ2-1; 11 positions agree with TRBD2. CDR1 and CDR2 from the germline V gene are MGHDK and SYGVNS. Trimming took 1 base from V and 9 from J; bases not matched to a gene: 14. The CDR3 extends over 18 amino acids. The CDR3 is CASSECRLAGILRCEQFF. CDR3 coding DNA: TGTGCCAGCAGTGAATGTAGACTAGCGGGAATTTTGCGTTGTGAGCAGTTCTTC.

This clone appeared once. This chain links TRBV27 with TRBJ1-4, with TRBD1 identical over 7 bases. This CDR3 has 18 amino acids. Germline values: CDR1 MNHEY, CDR2 SMNVEV (reference sequence). J gave up 5 bases and V 0 bases, and 12 bases lay outside the gene matches. Here the CDR3 DNA reads TGTGCCAGCAGTTTATCGGGGACAGCAAGGACCAACAATGAAAAACTGTTTTTT. Amino acids: CASSLSGTARTNNEKLFF.

The chain carries TRBV7-9 and TRBJ1-2, with D tentatively TRBD1 (5 bases). The CDR3 is made up of 15 amino acids. Germline V gene lookup returns CDR1 SEHNR and CDR2 FQNEAQ (reference sequence). Trimming took 2 bases from V and 8 from J, leaving 18 bases between them. In DNA form, the CDR3 reads TGTGCCAGCAGCTTAAGCCAGGGACTCACTAGGGGCTACACCTTC. Amino acids: CASSLSQGLTRGYTF.

This chain links TRBV5-1 with TRBJ2-7; D may be TRBD2 (6 bases). V was cut by 4 bases and J by 3 bases, with 11 bases left in between. This CDR3 has 13 amino acids. Germline V gene lookup returns CDR1 SGHRS and CDR2 YFSETQ. The CDR3: CASSPSGDYEQYF. The CDR3 nucleotides read TGCGCCAGCAGCCCTTCGGGAGACTACGAGCAGTACTTC.

Turning to this clone: The sample has other DNA sequences that encode this CDR3 too. The gene calls are TRBV5-4 and TRBJ2-7; 8 bases align to TRBD1. Per germline, CDR1 SGHNT and CDR2 YYREEE (reference sequence). This CDR3 has 14 residues. V was pared by 0 bases and J by 1 base, with 0 bases of the junction left unmatched. The CDR3 DNA is TGTGCCAGCAGCTTGGGACAGGGGTCCTACGAGCAGTACTTC. Its translation is CASSLGQGSYEQYF.

This chain uses TRBV5-1 with TRBJ2-7; a possible D gene is TRBD2 (5 bases). Germline-derived CDR1 and CDR2 are SGHRS and YFSETQ. The CDR3 extends over 13 amino acids. Trimming removed 1 base at V and 4 bases at J, with 9 bases between. Here the CDR3 reads CASSLNLAYEQYF. CDR3 nucleotides: TGCGCCAGCAGCTTGAATTTAGCGTACGAGCAGTACTTC.

The J gene is TRBJ2-1, the V gene TRBV6-5, with TRBD1 matching over 8 bases. Germline values: CDR1 MNHEY, CDR2 SVGAGI. The CDR3 is 15 residues long. The J segment lost 5 bases and the V segment lost 7 bases, leaving 10 bases of the junction unmatched. In DNA, the CDR3 is TGTGCCAGCACCTTCGACGGACAGGGCCACAATGAGCAGTTCTTC. It is translated as CASTFDGQGHNEQFF.

The V and J genes are TRBV19 and TRBJ1-2; 9 bases agree with TRBD1. The germline V gene encodes CDR1 LNHDA and CDR2 SQIVND (reference sequence). The CDR3 consists of 14 residues. J lost 4 bases, V lost 5 bases, and 5 bases had no gene match. In nucleotides, the CDR3 is TGTGCCAGTAGTGTCCTACAGGGGGCCTATGGCTACACCTTC. Its translation: CASSVLQGAYGYTF.

V gene TRBV30 combines with J gene TRBJ2-1; D is possibly TRBD2 (5 bases). The ends were cut back, 2 bases at V and 10 bases at J, with 12 bases in the middle. This CDR3 has 12 residues. Per the germline V gene, CDR1 is GTSNPN and CDR2 is SVGIG (reference sequence). DNA for the CDR3: TGTGCCTGGAGTCCGGGGTTGTGGGAGCAGTTCTTC. It specifies CAWSPGLWEQFF.

This clone was counted once. This rearrangement joins TRBV28 to TRBJ1-3, with 7 bases that match TRBD1. Germline CDR1 is MDHEN and CDR2 is SYDVKM. This CDR3 is 15 amino acids long. J gave up 0 bases and V 3 bases, and 2 bases lay outside the gene matches. The CDR3 DNA reads TGTGCCAGCAGTTTCCCAGGGGGCTCTGGAAACACCATATATTTT. It encodes CASSFPGGSGNTIYF.

CDR3 region: CASSLIGKGTEAFF. CDR3 DNA sequence: TGTGCCAGCAGCTTGATAGGGAAGGGGACTGAAGCTTTCTTT. The chain uses TRBV5-5 and TRBJ1-1, with D possibly TRBD1 on 5 matching bases. Germline V gives CDR1 SGHKS, CDR2 YYEKEE (reference sequence). V gave up 1 base and J gave up 5 bases, with 12 bases separating them. CDR3 length: 14 residues.

This chain links TRBV27 with TRBJ1-1; no clear D. Germline V CDR1 and CDR2: MNHEY, SMNVEV (reference sequence). Between the trimmed V and J ends, which lost 5 bases and 8 bases, there was a span of 15 bases. The CDR3 covers 13 residues. The CDR3 bases are TGTGCCAGCAGTAGTGCGGCAGACCTAGAAGCTTTCTTT. As protein: CASSSAADLEAFF.